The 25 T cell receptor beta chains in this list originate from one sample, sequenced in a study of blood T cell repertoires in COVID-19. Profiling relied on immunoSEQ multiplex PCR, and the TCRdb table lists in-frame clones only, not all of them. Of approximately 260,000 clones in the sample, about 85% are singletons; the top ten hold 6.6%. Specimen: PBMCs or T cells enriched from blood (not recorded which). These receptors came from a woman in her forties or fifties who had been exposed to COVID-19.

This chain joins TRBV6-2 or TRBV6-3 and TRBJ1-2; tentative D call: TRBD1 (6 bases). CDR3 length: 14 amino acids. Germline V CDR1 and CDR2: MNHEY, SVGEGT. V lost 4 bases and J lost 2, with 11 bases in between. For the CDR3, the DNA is TGTGCCAGCAGTTCGACAGGTTCAAACTATGGCTACACCTTC. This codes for CASSSTGSNYGYTF.

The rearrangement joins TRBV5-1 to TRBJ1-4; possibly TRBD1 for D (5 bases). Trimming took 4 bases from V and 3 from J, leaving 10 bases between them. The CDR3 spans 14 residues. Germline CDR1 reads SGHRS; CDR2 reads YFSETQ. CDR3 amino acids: CASSQTAPNEKLFF. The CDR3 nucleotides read TGCGCCAGCAGCCAGACAGCTCCTAATGAAAAACTGTTTTTT.

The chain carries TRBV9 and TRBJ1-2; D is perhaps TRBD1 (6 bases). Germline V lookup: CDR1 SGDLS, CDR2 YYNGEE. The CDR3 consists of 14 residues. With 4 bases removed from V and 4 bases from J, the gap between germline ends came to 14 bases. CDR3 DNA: TGTGCCAGCAGCCCCCGGACAGTGACCTATGGCTACACCTTC. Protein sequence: CASSPRTVTYGYTF.

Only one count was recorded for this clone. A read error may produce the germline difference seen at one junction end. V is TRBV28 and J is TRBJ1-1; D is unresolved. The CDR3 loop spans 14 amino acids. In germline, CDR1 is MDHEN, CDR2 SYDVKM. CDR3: CLTLRAAMNTEAFF. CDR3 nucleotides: TGCCTTACCTTGCGGGCGGCCATGAACACTGAAGCTTTCTTT.

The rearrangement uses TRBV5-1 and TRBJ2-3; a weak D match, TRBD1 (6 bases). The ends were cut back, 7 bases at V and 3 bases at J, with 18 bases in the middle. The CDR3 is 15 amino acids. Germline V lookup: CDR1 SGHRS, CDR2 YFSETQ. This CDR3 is CASRDQGYRTDTQYF. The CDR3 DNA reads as TGCGCCAGCCGCGACCAGGGGTATCGGACAGATACGCAGTATTTT.

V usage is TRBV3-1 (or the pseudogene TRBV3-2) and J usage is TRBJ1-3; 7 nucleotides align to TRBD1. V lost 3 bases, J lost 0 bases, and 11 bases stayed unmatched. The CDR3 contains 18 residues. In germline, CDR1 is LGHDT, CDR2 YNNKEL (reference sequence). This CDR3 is CASSHADRRQISGNTIYF. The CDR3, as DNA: TGTGCCAGCAGCCACGCGGACAGGAGGCAAATCTCTGGAAACACCATATATTTT.

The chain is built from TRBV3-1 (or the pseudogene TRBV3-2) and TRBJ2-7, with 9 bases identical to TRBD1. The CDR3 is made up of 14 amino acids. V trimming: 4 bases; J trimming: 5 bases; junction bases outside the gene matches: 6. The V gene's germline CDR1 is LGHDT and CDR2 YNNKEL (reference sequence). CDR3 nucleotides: TGTGCCAGCAGCCCCGGGACAGGGAGTAACGAGCAGTACTTC. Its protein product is CASSPGTGSNEQYF.

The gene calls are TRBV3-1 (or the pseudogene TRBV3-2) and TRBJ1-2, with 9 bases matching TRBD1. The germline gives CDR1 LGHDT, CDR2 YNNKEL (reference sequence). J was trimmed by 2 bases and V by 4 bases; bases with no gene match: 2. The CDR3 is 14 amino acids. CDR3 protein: CASSRGQGNYGYTF. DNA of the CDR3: TGTGCCAGCAGCCGCGGACAGGGGAACTATGGCTACACCTTC.

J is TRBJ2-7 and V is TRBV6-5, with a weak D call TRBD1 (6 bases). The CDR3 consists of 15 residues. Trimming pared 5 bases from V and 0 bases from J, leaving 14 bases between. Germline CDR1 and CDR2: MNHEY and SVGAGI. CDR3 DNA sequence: TGTGCCAGCAGTCCAAGGGGGACCGTCTCCTACGAGCAGTACTTC. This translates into CASSPRGTVSYEQYF.

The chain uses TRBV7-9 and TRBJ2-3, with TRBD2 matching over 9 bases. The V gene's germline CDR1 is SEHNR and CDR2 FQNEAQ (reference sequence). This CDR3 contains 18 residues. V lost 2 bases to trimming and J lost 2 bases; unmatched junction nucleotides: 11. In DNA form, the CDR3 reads TGTGCCAGCAGCTTATCTCCCGGCGGGGGGGCAAACACAGATACGCAGTATTTT. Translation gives CASSLSPGGGANTDTQYF.

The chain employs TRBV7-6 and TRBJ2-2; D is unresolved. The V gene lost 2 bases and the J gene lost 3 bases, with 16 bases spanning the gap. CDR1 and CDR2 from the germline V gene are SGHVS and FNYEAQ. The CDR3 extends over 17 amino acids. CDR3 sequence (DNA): TGTGCCAGCAGCTTAAATCGCGGCGCGCGAGACACCGGGGAGCTGTTTTTT. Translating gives CASSLNRGARDTGELFF.

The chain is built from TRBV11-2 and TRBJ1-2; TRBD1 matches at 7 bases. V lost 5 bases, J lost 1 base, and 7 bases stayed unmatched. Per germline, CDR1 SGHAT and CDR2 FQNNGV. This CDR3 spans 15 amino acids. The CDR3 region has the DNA TGTGCCAGCAGCGGTTACAGGGGAGATAACTATGGCTACACCTTC. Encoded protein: CASSGYRGDNYGYTF.

The DNA of the CDR3 is TGTGCCAGCAGCCAGACCTTCGGGGGGGGCACAGATACGCAGTATTTT. Its protein product is CASSQTFGGGTDTQYF. This chain connects TRBV7-8 to TRBJ2-3; 8 bases are a match to TRBD2. There are 16 residues in the CDR3. With 5 bases clipped from V and 1 base from J, the junction kept 8 bases outside the gene matches. CDR1 is SGHVS, CDR2 FQNEAQ, per germline.

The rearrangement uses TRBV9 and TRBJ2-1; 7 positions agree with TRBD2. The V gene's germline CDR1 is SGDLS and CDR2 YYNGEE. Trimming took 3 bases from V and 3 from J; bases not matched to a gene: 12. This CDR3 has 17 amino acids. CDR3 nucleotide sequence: TGTGCCAGCAGCGCAGACCCTACTAGCGTATTCTACAATGAGCAGTTCTTC. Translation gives CASSADPTSVFYNEQFF.

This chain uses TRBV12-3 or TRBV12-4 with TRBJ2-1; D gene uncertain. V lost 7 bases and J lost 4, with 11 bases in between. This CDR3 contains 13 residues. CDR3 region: CASKETDYNEQFF. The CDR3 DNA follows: TGTGCCAGCAAGGAGACCGATTACAATGAGCAGTTCTTC.

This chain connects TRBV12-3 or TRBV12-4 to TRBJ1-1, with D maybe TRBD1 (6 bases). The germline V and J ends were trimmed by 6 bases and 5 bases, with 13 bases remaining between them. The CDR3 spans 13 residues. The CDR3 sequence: CASSLGQRTEAFF. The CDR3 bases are TGTGCCAGCAGCCTTGGACAGAGGACTGAAGCTTTCTTT.

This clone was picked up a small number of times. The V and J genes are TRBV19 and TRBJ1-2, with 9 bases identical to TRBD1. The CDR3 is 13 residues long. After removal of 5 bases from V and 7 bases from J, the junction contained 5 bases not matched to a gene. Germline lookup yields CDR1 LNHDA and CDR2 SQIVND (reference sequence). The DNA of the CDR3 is TGTGCCAGTAGTCCTACAGGGGGCAGTGGCTACACCTTC. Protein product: CASSPTGGSGYTF.

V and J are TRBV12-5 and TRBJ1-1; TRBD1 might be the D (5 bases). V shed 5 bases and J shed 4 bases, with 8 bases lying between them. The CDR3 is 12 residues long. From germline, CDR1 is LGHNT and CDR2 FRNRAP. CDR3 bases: TGTGCTAGTGGTCCCGGGGGCACTGAAGCTTTCTTT. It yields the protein CASGPGGTEAFF.

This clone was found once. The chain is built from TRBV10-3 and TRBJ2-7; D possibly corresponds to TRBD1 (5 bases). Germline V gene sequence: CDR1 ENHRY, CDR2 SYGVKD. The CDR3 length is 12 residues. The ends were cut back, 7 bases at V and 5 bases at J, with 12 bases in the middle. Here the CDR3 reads CAITGDRHEQYF. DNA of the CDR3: TGTGCCATCACCGGCGACAGACACGAGCAGTACTTC.

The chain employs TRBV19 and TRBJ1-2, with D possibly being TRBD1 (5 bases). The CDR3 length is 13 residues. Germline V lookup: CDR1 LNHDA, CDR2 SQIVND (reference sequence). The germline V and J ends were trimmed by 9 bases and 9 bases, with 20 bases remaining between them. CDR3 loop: CASEPGTKDRYTF. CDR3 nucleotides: TGTGCCAGCGAACCGGGGACTAAGGATCGCTACACCTTC.

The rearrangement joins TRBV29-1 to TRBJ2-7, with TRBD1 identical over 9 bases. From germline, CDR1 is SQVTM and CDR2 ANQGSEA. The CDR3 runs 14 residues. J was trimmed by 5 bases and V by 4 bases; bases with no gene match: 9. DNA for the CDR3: TGCAGCGTTGCAAAAGGGACAGGGATCGACGAGCAGTACTTC. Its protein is CSVAKGTGIDEQYF.

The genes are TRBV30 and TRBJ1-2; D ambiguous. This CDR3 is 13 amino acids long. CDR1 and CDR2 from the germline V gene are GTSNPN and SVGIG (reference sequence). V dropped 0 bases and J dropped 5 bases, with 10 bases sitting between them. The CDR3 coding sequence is TGTGCCTGGAGTGTAGGGAGCGAATATGGCTACACCTTC. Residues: CAWSVGSEYGYTF.

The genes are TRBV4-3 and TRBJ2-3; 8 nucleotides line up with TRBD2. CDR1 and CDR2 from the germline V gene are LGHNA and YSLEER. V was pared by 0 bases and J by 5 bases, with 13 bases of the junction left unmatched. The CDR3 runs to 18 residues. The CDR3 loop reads CASSQDAAGGSAGDTQYF. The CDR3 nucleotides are TGCGCCAGCAGCCAAGATGCGGCGGGGGGCTCCGCGGGAGATACGCAGTATTTT.

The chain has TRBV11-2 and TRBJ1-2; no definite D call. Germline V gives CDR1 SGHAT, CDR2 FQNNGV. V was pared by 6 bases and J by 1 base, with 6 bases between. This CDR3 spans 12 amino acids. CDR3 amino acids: CASRGSNYGYTF. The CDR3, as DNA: TGTGCCAGCAGGGGCAGTAACTATGGCTACACCTTC. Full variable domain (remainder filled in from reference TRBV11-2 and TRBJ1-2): EAGVAQSPRYKIIEKRQSVAFWCNPISGHATLYWYQQILGQGPKLLIQFQNNGVVDDSQLPKDRFSAERLKGVDSTLKIQPAKLEDSAVYLCASRGSNYGYTFGSGTRLTVV.

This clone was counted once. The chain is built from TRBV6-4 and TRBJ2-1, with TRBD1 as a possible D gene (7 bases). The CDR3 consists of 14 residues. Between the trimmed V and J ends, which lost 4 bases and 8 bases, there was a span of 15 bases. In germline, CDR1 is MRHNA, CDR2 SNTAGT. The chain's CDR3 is CASSAEIRGDEQFF. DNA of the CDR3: TGTGCCAGCAGTGCCGAGATCAGGGGGGATGAGCAGTTCTTC.